A selection of T cell receptor beta chains follows, all from one sample in a study of T cells in Graves' hyperthyroidism and ophthalmopathy. Each CDR3 protein gets one entry after TCRdb re-called the multiplex PCR reads with MiXCR. This table holds roughly 380,000 distinct CDR3 sequences, 12% to 15% found once. Sample: blood. The receptors were gathered from a woman under 30 with Graves' hyperthyroidism. Both conserved end residues are part of each CDR3. Each record gives: D gene, V gene, clone size, J gene, CDR3 DNA, CDR3 protein. D genes are given only for firm matches. Only some rows state a clone size, as once, few, many or a class for expanded clones.

D: TRBD1; V: TRBV9; size: many; J: TRBJ1-1; DNA: TGTGCCAGCAGCGTAGGGACAGGGGATGCTTTCTTT; CDR3: CASSVGTGDAFF
D: .; V: TRBV11-1; size: many; J: TRBJ2-5; DNA: TGTGCCAGCACCCATCGGGGGACTCAAGAGACCCAGTACTTC; CDR3: CASTHRGTQETQYF
D: .; V: TRBV15; size: .; J: TRBJ2-1; DNA: TGTGCCACCGACCTGGTGGGGGGTGCGAATGAGCAGTTCTTC; CDR3: CATDLVGGANEQFF
D: .; V: TRBV19; size: .; J: TRBJ1-5; DNA: TGTGCCAGTAGTATATCGGAGGGACCCCAGCATTTT; CDR3: CASSISEGPQHF
D: .; V: TRBV30; size: few; J: TRBJ1-3; DNA: TGTGCCTGGAACAGGGATCTCTCTGGAAACACCATATATTTT; CDR3: CAWNRDLSGNTIYF
D: .; V: TRBV10-3; size: .; J: TRBJ2-5; DNA: TGTGCCATCAGTCACCCTTCGGAGGAGACCCAGTACTTC; CDR3: CAISHPSEETQYF
D: .; V: TRBV6-1; size: many; J: TRBJ2-1; DNA: TGTGCCAGCAGGAATACAGGGAGCTCCTACAATGAGCAGTTCTTC; CDR3: CASRNTGSSYNEQFF
D: .; V: TRBV18; size: .; J: TRBJ2-7; DNA: TGTGCCAGCTCACCAGAGGCAGGTGGCCTCTACGAGCAGTACTTC; CDR3: CASSPEAGGLYEQYF
D: TRBD1; V: TRBV29-1; size: .; J: TRBJ2-3; DNA: TGCAGCTCTAGGACAGGGGGCTCGGGCACAGATACGCAGTATTTT; CDR3: CSSRTGGSGTDTQYF
D: TRBD2; V: TRBV5-1; size: many; J: TRBJ2-3; DNA: TGCGCCAGCAGCTTGGTGCCTAGCGGGAGCGCAGATACGCAGTATTTT; CDR3: CASSLVPSGSADTQYF
D: TRBD1; V: TRBV12-3/TRBV12-4; size: many; J: TRBJ2-5; DNA: TGTGCCAGCGGGGGGACAGGGGGCGGGGAGACCCAGTACTTC; CDR3: CASGGTGGGETQYF
D: TRBD2; V: TRBV6-1; size: .; J: TRBJ2-1; DNA: TGTGCCAGCAGTGAAGTCTTTGCGGGAGGCAAGGATGAGCAGTTCTTC; CDR3: CASSEVFAGGKDEQFF
D: .; V: TRBV30; size: .; J: TRBJ2-7; DNA: TGTGCCTGGAACGGCGACACTGCGCACGAGCAGTACTTC; CDR3: CAWNGDTAHEQYF
D: TRBD1; V: TRBV18; size: .; J: TRBJ2-7; DNA: TGTGCCAGCTCGCATTCGACAGGGGGCGCCGAACTGGAGCAGTACTTC; CDR3: CASSHSTGGAELEQYF
D: .; V: TRBV30; size: many; J: TRBJ1-1; DNA: TGTGCCTGGATTATCCTCGGGAACACTGAAGCTTTCTTT; CDR3: CAWIILGNTEAFF
D: TRBD2; V: TRBV5-1; size: few; J: TRBJ2-7; DNA: TGCGCCAGCAGCAAGCGGGAGGCCAACTACGAGCAGTACTTC; CDR3: CASSKREANYEQYF
D: .; V: TRBV28; size: many; J: TRBJ1-1; DNA: TGTGCCAGCAGTTTTTCCCCCCCGGTGAACACTGAAGCTTTCTTT; CDR3: CASSFSPPVNTEAFF
D: .; V: TRBV6-1; size: many; J: TRBJ1-1; DNA: TGTGCCATCGCCCCAATCGGGGCTGTAAACACTGAAGCTTTCTTT; CDR3: CAIAPIGAVNTEAFF
D: TRBD1; V: TRBV2; size: .; J: TRBJ2-7; DNA: TGTGCCAGCAGGTTAACAGGGGGACGTAACGAGCAGTACTTC; CDR3: CASRLTGGRNEQYF
D: .; V: TRBV5-6; size: many; J: TRBJ2-7; DNA: TGTGCCAGCAGCTTGGATCCCCGGAGCTCCTACGAGCAGTACTTC; CDR3: CASSLDPRSSYEQYF
D: TRBD1; V: TRBV20-1; size: few; J: TRBJ2-2; DNA: TGCAGTGCTACCGGGACAGGGACTGGCGGGGAGCTGTTTTTT; CDR3: CSATGTGTGGELFF
D: TRBD1; V: TRBV28; size: many; J: TRBJ1-4; DNA: TGTGCCAGCAGTTCCAACCTCGACAGGGATGAAAAACTGTTTTTT; CDR3: CASSSNLDRDEKLFF
D: .; V: TRBV18; size: .; J: TRBJ1-4; DNA: TGTGCCAGCTCCCCGAAGTTGGGAAGTGAAAAACTGTTTTTT; CDR3: CASSPKLGSEKLFF
D: .; V: TRBV27; size: .; J: TRBJ2-5; DNA: TGTGCCAGCAGTGCCCTCTTGGGAGAGACCCAGTACTTC; CDR3: CASSALLGETQYF
D: .; V: TRBV10-2; size: .; J: TRBJ1-1; DNA: TGCGCCAGCAAGAGGGCCCTCGGGAACACTGAAGCTTTCTTT; CDR3: CASKRALGNTEAFF
D: .; V: TRBV3-1; size: many; J: TRBJ2-7; DNA: TGTGCCAGCAGCCAACGTTACGAGCAGTACTTC; CDR3: CASSQRYEQYF
D: .; V: TRBV29-1; size: many; J: TRBJ1-1; DNA: TGCAGCGTTTCTACGAAAATGAACACTGAAGCTTTCTTT; CDR3: CSVSTKMNTEAFF
D: .; V: TRBV10-3; size: many; J: TRBJ2-7; DNA: TGTGCCATCAGTGAGTCGCAGGGGTTCCGGAGCGAGCAGTACTTC; CDR3: CAISESQGFRSEQYF
D: TRBD2; V: TRBV7-2; size: many; J: TRBJ2-3; DNA: TGTGCCAGCAGCTCCAGACTAGCGGGAGTTAGAGATACGCAGTATTTT; CDR3: CASSSRLAGVRDTQYF